One and the same sample provided the 25 T cell receptor beta chains below, sequenced in a study of human T cells and chemical hapten exposure. Time point denoted: pre-sensitization, week 0. The treatment was: therapeutic diphenylcyclopropenone sensitization with weekly scalp DPC. TCRdb re-called the RACE reads through MiXCR, storing one row per CDR3 protein. Found here are some 300,000 distinct CDR3 sequences, about 5% of them singletons; the top ten hold 7% to 10%. Source: whole blood, taken in connection with sensitization to the hapten diphenylcyclopropenone (DPC). These receptors were obtained from a woman under 30 with alopecia areata. Some clones in this sample may be carry-over from other donors' samples.

This clonotype was recorded at least ten times. The chain joins TRBV7-9 to TRBJ1-1, with D possibly TRBD1 on 6 matching bases. The ends were cut back, 1 base at V and 4 bases at J, with 19 bases in the middle. The CDR3 spans 17 residues. From germline, CDR1 is SEHNR and CDR2 FQNEAQ (reference sequence). The DNA for the CDR3 is TGTGCCAGCAGCTTAGGTGGACAGAGACCCAGGGCCACTGAAGCTTTCTTT. It translates to CASSLGGQRPRATEAFF. The full variable domain, rest sourced from reference TRBV7-9 and TRBJ1-1, is DTGVSQNPRHKITKRGQNVTFRCDPISEHNRLYWYRQTLGQGPEFLTYFQNEAQLEKSRLLSDRFSAERPKGSFSTLEIQRTEQGDSAMYLCASSLGGQRPRATEAFFGQGTRLTVV.

This clonotype was seen many times. The rearrangement links TRBV27 to TRBJ1-1; D is unresolved. Trimming left V 5 bases short and J 7 bases short, with 14 bases between. This CDR3 is built from 13 residues. From germline, CDR1 is MNHEY and CDR2 SMNVEV (reference sequence). The CDR3: CASSRGILYEAFF. The DNA for the CDR3 is TGTGCCAGCAGTAGAGGTATACTGTATGAAGCTTTCTTT.

This clonotype showed up many times. This chain joins TRBV2 and TRBJ1-6; 9 nucleotides line up with TRBD1. Trimming removed 7 bases from V and 7 bases from J; junction bases left unmatched: 5. CDR1 SNHLY and CDR2 FYNNEI come from the germline V gene. The CDR3 covers 14 residues. The CDR3 nucleotides read TGTGCCAGCACTGGGGACAGGGTGAATTCACCCCTCCACTTT. Amino acid sequence: CASTGDRVNSPLHF.

This clonotype was detected only a few times. The genes are TRBV15 and TRBJ2-3; no definite D call. The germline V gene has CDR1 LNHNV and CDR2 YYDKDF (reference sequence). The V end lost 9 bases, the J end lost 1 base, and 17 bases lay between the germline ends. The CDR3 extends over 15 amino acids. This CDR3 reads CATKPSFAGTDTQYF. The CDR3 DNA reads as TGTGCCACAAAACCCTCTTTCGCCGGCACAGATACGCAGTATTTT.

This clonotype was found many times. This chain links TRBV4-2 with TRBJ2-7; D may be TRBD1 (5 bases). V was cut by 0 bases and J by 3 bases, with 18 bases left in between. The length of the CDR3 is 17 residues. Germline CDR1 and CDR2: LGHNA and YNFKEQ. CDR3 region: CASSQDVYFTGIYEQYF. DNA of the CDR3: TGTGCCAGCAGCCAAGATGTTTATTTTACAGGAATCTACGAGCAGTACTTC.

V usage is TRBV6-5 and J usage is TRBJ1-6; a weak D match, TRBD1 (6 bases). Trimming cost V 6 bases and J 4 bases, with 19 bases left between them. Germline V gene sequence: CDR1 MNHEY, CDR2 SVGAGI. This CDR3 has 17 amino acids. The CDR3 here is CASSQTGPWKYNSPLHF. The CDR3 DNA follows: TGTGCCAGCAGCCAAACAGGGCCATGGAAGTATAATTCACCCCTCCACTTT.

This clonotype was detected ten times or more. The rearrangement uses TRBV29-1 and TRBJ1-2; tentative D call: TRBD1 (5 bases). The V end was cut by 2 bases, the J end by 7 bases, with 14 bases between. CDR1 and CDR2 (germline): SQVTM, ANQGSEA. The CDR3 consists of 13 residues. This CDR3 reads CSVEWGPQLGYTF. CDR3 coding DNA: TGCAGCGTTGAATGGGGACCTCAGCTTGGCTACACCTTC. Full variable domain (remainder filled in from reference TRBV29-1 and TRBJ1-2): SAVISQKPSRDICQRGTSLTIQCQVDSQVTMMFWYRQQPGQSLTLIATANQGSEATYESGFVIDKFPISRPNLTFSTLTVSNMSPEDSSIYLCSVEWGPQLGYTFGSGTRLTVV.

In its sample, this clonotype was seen many times. The chain is built from TRBV27 and TRBJ2-3; either TRBD1 or TRBD2 may fit D (5 bases each). The germline gives CDR1 MNHEY, CDR2 SMNVEV (reference sequence). The CDR3 consists of 15 residues. Deletions cut 5 bases from V and 0 bases from J, with 12 bases between. As DNA, the CDR3 is TGTGCCAGCAGTACCCCGGGGCCTAGCACAGATACGCAGTATTTT. Amino acids: CASSTPGPSTDTQYF.

This sequence joins TRBV14 and TRBJ1-2; 7 nucleotides align to TRBD1. J gave up 4 bases and V 4 bases, and 9 bases lay outside the gene matches. The CDR3 totals 15 residues. Per the germline V gene, CDR1 is SGHDN and CDR2 is FVKESK. The CDR3 DNA is TGTGCCAGCAGCCGGAGGGGGCCGTTTAGCTATGGCTACACCTTC. This gives the protein CASSRRGPFSYGYTF.

This chain joins TRBV24-1 and TRBJ2-3; D gene uncertain. Trimming removed 0 bases at V and 4 bases at J, with 7 bases between. The CDR3 spans 14 residues. CDR1 is KGHDR and CDR2 is SFDVKD in the germline V gene. The CDR3 region has the DNA TGTGCCACCAGTGATTTGTACGCCGCAGATACGCAGTATTTT. Amino acid sequence: CATSDLYAADTQYF.

At least ten counts were recorded for this clonotype. The chain uses TRBV28 and TRBJ1-2; TRBD1 aligns across 7 bases. The J segment lost 7 bases and the V segment lost 1 base, leaving 15 bases of the junction unmatched. Germline V gives CDR1 MDHEN, CDR2 SYDVKM. The CDR3 runs to 17 residues. DNA of the CDR3: TGTGCCAGCAGTTTATCGTCATTGACAGGGAGGGGTCGTGGCTACACCTTC. Its translation is CASSLSSLTGRGRGYTF.

This clonotype was counted ten times or more. The J gene is TRBJ2-2, the V gene TRBV6-2 or TRBV6-3; weak D call: TRBD1 (5 bases). Trimming cost V 0 bases and J 6 bases, with 8 bases left between them. There are 14 residues in the CDR3. Germline loops: CDR1 MNHEY, CDR2 SVGEGT. The CDR3 loop reads CASSYSTVPGELFF. CDR3 coding DNA: TGTGCCAGCAGTTACTCGACAGTCCCCGGGGAGCTGTTTTTT.

This clonotype was recorded many times. This chain uses TRBV2 with TRBJ2-1; the D gene could be TRBD1 or TRBD2 (6 bases each). CDR1 is SNHLY and CDR2 is FYNNEI in the germline V gene. This CDR3 has 14 residues. Trimming left V 6 bases short and J 0 bases short, with 9 bases between. CDR3 DNA sequence: TGTGCCAGCAGAGGAGGGGGCTCCTACAATGAGCAGTTCTTC. It translates to CASRGGGSYNEQFF.

This clonotype occurred a few times. V and J are TRBV4-1 and TRBJ1-3; D unclear. The CDR3 is 17 residues long. V was cut by 6 bases and J by 2 bases, with 20 bases left in between. Germline CDR1 MGHRA, CDR2 YSYEKL. This chain's CDR3 is CASRSWPGDMPGNTIYF. In DNA, the CDR3 is TGCGCCAGCAGAAGTTGGCCGGGAGATATGCCTGGAAACACCATATATTTT.

This clonotype has only a few counts. This chain uses TRBV10-3 with TRBJ2-6, with D perhaps matching TRBD1 or TRBD2 (5 bases each). This CDR3 is built from 14 residues. Germline-derived CDR1 and CDR2 are ENHRY and SYGVKD. Trimming took off 6 bases at V and 0 bases at J, with 6 bases between the two ends. Written as DNA, the CDR3 is TGTGCCATCAGGGGGGACTCTGGGGCCAACGTCCTGACTTTC. This encodes CAIRGDSGANVLTF.

This clonotype was counted ten times or more. This sequence joins TRBV10-3 and TRBJ2-5; the match to TRBD2 covers 8 bases. The germline V gene encodes CDR1 ENHRY and CDR2 SYGVKD. The CDR3 covers 13 residues. After removal of 5 bases from V and 4 bases from J, the junction contained 3 bases not matched to a gene. The CDR3 DNA reads as TGTGCCATCAGTTCCGGGGGGGGAGAGACCCAGTACTTC. It codes for CAISSGGGETQYF.

This clonotype appeared many times. The chain is built from TRBV7-8 and TRBJ2-3; 11 nucleotides agree with TRBD2. Trimming cost V 1 base and J 3 bases; bases outside gene matches: 6. CDR1 and CDR2 from the germline V gene are SGHVS and FQNEAQ. The CDR3 has 17 residues. As DNA, the CDR3 is TGTGCCAGCAGCTTAGGGGCTAGCGGGGGGTTAACAGATACGCAGTATTTT. This gives the protein CASSLGASGGLTDTQYF.

The chain joins TRBV6-6 to TRBJ2-3, with 8 bases matching TRBD1. The CDR3 extends over 15 amino acids. The germline gives CDR1 MNHNY, CDR2 SVGAGI (reference sequence). V shed 4 bases and J 1 base; nucleotides not matched to a gene: 4. The CDR3 sequence is CASSLHRGGTDTQYF. The CDR3 nucleotides read TGTGCCAGCAGTTTGCACAGGGGGGGCACAGATACGCAGTATTTT.

This clonotype was recorded many times. The V and J genes are TRBV6-5 and TRBJ1-1; D not resolved. Trimming cost V 6 bases and J 0 bases, with 11 bases left between them. Germline V gene lookup returns CDR1 MNHEY and CDR2 SVGAGI. CDR3 length equals 14 residues. In nucleotides, the CDR3 is TGTGCCAGCAGGGAACACCTCCTGAACACTGAAGCTTTCTTT. The encoded protein is CASREHLLNTEAFF.

This clonotype was detected only a few times. The chain employs TRBV7-2 and TRBJ2-3; 11 nucleotides match TRBD1. The J segment lost 13 bases and the V segment lost 5 bases, leaving 5 bases of the junction unmatched. Germline loops: CDR1 SGHTA, CDR2 FQGNSA. This CDR3 contains 12 residues. CDR3 sequence: CASSQGTGGKYF. The CDR3, as DNA: TGTGCCAGCAGCCAGGGGACAGGGGGGAAGTATTTT.

V and J are TRBV24-1 and TRBJ2-5; a weak D match, TRBD2 (5 bases). Germline values: CDR1 KGHDR, CDR2 SFDVKD. Trimming removed 1 base from V and 5 bases from J, with 10 bases in between. This CDR3 has 14 residues. In DNA form, the CDR3 reads TGTGCCACCAGTGATTTAGATCCTAGCGAGACCCAGTACTTC. As protein: CATSDLDPSETQYF.

The V gene is TRBV27, the J gene TRBJ1-5; D gene ambiguous. Germline V CDR1 and CDR2: MNHEY, SMNVEV (reference sequence). The CDR3 is made up of 13 amino acids. V lost 2 bases and J lost 7, with 9 bases in between. The CDR3 loop is CASSLNLGQPQHF. CDR3 nucleotide sequence: TGTGCCAGCAGTTTAAATCTTGGGCAGCCCCAGCATTTT.

This sequence joins TRBV20-1 and TRBJ1-4; tentatively, D is TRBD1 (6 bases). CDR3 length: 13 amino acids. V lost 4 bases and J 6 bases, leaving 12 bases between the germline ends. CDR1 DFQATT and CDR2 SNEGSKA come from the germline V gene (reference sequence). CDR3 bases: TGCAGTGCTATGACGGACAGAGATGAAAAACTGTTTTTT. Its translation: CSAMTDRDEKLFF.

The V call is TRBV11-1, the J call TRBJ2-7; TRBD2 is a possible D gene (6 bases). The CDR3 runs to 15 residues. Germline V gene data show CDR1 as SGHAT and CDR2 as FQDESV (reference sequence). The V end was cut by 1 base, the J end by 10 bases, with 20 bases between. The CDR3 reads CASSLDGPRGGSQYF. The CDR3 DNA reads as TGTGCCAGCAGCTTAGATGGACCCCGGGGAGGAAGCCAGTACTTC.

This clonotype appeared many times. This sequence joins TRBV27 and TRBJ2-5, with 8 bases that match TRBD1. Germline assignment: CDR1 MNHEY and CDR2 SMNVEV (reference sequence). The CDR3 consists of 14 residues. V trimming: 4 bases; J trimming: 5 bases; junction bases outside the gene matches: 6. The CDR3 is CASSWTGRIETQYF. The DNA of the CDR3 is TGTGCCAGCAGTTGGACAGGGAGAATCGAGACCCAGTACTTC.